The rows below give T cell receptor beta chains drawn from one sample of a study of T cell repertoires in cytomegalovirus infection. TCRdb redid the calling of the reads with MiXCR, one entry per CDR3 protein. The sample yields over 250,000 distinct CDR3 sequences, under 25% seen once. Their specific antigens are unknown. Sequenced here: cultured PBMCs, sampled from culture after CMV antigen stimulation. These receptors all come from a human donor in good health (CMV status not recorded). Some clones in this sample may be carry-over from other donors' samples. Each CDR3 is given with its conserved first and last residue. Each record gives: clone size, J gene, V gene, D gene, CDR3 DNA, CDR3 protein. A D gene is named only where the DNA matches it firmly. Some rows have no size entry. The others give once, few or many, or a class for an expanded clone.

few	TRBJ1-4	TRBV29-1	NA	TGCAGCGTTGAAGTCAACAGGGAGGGATTTTTT	CSVEVNREGFF
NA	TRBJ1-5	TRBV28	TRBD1	TGTGCCAGCAGCTACCACAGGGGAAACAGCAATCAGCCCCAGCATTTT	CASSYHRGNSNQPQHF
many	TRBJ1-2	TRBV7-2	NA	TGTGCCAGCAGCCGCGATCCGGGATTCCTCTATGGCTACACCTTC	CASSRDPGFLYGYTF
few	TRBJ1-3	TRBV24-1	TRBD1	TGTGCCACCTCCGGGACAGGGGTCGAGGGAAACACCATATATTTT	CATSGTGVEGNTIYF
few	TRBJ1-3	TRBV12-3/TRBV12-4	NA	TGTGCCAGCAGCGACCGGGTCTCTGGAAACACCATATATTTT	CASSDRVSGNTIYF
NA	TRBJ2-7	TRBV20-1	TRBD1	TGCAGTGCCGGATCCGGGACAGGGGCGTGGGAGCAGTACTTC	CSAGSGTGAWEQYF
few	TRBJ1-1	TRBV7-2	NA	TGTGCCAGCATGCCGGACTATGGCACTGAAGCTTTCTTT	CASMPDYGTEAFF
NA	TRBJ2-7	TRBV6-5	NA	TGTGCCAGCAGTTACTCTGCAGGGGGGACCTACGAGCAGTACTTC	CASSYSAGGTYEQYF
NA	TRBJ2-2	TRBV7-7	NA	TGTGCTAGCAGCCCCGACGGACATTCGAACACCGGGGAGCTGTTTTTT	CASSPDGHSNTGELFF
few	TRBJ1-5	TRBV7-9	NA	TGTGCCAGCAGCCAATCGGGGTATTGGCAGCCCCAGCATTTT	CASSQSGYWQPQHF
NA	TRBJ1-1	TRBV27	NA	TGTGCCAGCAGTCCTTCGGGGAGGTTCTGGGAAGCTTTCTTT	CASSPSGRFWEAFF
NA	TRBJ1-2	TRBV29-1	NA	TGCAGCGTCCGAAGGGGGGCCCGAGGTGGCTACACCTTC	CSVRRGARGGYTF
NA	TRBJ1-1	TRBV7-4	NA	TGTGCCAGCAGCTTAGCGGCAGGGGTGGGAACTGAAGATTTCTTT	CASSLAAGVGTEDFF
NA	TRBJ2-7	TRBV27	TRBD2	TGTGCCAGCAGTCCTAGCGGGAGGGCCCGCGAGCAGTACTTC	CASSPSGRAREQYF
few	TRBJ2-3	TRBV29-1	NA	TGCAGCGTTCCCCCCGGAGGGAGGACAGATACGCAGTATTTT	CSVPPGGRTDTQYF
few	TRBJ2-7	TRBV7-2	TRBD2	TGTGCCAGCAGCTCAGGACTAGCGGGAGGGCCTAGATACGAGCAGTACTTC	CASSSGLAGGPRYEQYF
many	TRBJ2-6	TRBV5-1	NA	TGCGCCAGCAGCTGGGGAGACGCTGGGGCCAACGTCCTGACTTTC	CASSWGDAGANVLTF
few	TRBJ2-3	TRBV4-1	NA	TGCGCCAGCAGCCAAGATGCCGGGTTGGATACGCAGTATTTT	CASSQDAGLDTQYF
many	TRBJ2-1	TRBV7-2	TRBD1	TGTGCCAGCAGCTTAGAGTTCGGGACAGTTACCTACAATGAGCAGTTCTTC	CASSLEFGTVTYNEQFF
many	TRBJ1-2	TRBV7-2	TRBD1	TGTGCCAGCAGCTTGGACAGGGGGCCGAGGGGCTACACCTTC	CASSLDRGPRGYTF
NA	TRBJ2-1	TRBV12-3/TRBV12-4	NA	TGTGCCAGCAGAATGGGACTCCCAAATGAGCAGTTCTTC	CASRMGLPNEQFF
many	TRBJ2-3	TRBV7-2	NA	TGTGCCAGCAGCACGCCAACTAGCGATACGCAGTATTTT	CASSTPTSDTQYF
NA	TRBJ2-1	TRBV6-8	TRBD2	TGTGCCAGCAGTTACTCTCGCCTAGCGGGAGGAGGCTACGGGGACAATGAGCAGTTCTTC	CASSYSRLAGGGYGDNEQFF
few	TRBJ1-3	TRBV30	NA	TGTGCCTGGAGTGTTAGTGGAAACACCATATATTTT	CAWSVSGNTIYF
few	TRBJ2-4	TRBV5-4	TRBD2	TGTGCCAGCAGCTTGGGACTAGCGGGAGTACTCGTCAAAAACATTCAGTACTTC	CASSLGLAGVLVKNIQYF
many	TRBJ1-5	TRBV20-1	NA	TGCAGTGCTAGAGATGGCCGGGCCGACAATCAGCCCCAGCATTTT	CSARDGRADNQPQHF
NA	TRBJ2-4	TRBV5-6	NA	TGTGCCAGCAGCTTCACCGGGCAGGGGAGGAACATTCAGTACTTC	CASSFTGQGRNIQYF
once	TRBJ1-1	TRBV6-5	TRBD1	TGTGCCAGCAGTAAGACAGGGGGCAGGGCTGAAGCTTTCTTT	CASSKTGGRAEAFF
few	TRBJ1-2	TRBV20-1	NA	TGCAGTGCTAGTGGCCCTTCCTTAGGACAGTATGGCTACACCTTC	CSASGPSLGQYGYTF
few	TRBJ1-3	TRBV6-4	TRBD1	TGTGCCAGCAGTGCCCCGGACAGGGCTGGAAACACCATATATTTT	CASSAPDRAGNTIYF
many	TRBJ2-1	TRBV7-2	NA	TGTGCCAGCAGCCGATCGAGCCTGATCCGCCTCTCCTACAATGAGCAGTTCTTC	CASSRSSLIRLSYNEQFF
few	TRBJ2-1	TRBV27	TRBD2	TGTGCCAGCAGTTCCCCGACTAGCGGGAGGAATGAGCAGTTCTTC	CASSSPTSGRNEQFF
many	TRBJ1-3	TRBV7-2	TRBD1	TGTGCCAGCAGCCCCCGACAGGGGACCGGGAACACCATATATTTT	CASSPRQGTGNTIYF